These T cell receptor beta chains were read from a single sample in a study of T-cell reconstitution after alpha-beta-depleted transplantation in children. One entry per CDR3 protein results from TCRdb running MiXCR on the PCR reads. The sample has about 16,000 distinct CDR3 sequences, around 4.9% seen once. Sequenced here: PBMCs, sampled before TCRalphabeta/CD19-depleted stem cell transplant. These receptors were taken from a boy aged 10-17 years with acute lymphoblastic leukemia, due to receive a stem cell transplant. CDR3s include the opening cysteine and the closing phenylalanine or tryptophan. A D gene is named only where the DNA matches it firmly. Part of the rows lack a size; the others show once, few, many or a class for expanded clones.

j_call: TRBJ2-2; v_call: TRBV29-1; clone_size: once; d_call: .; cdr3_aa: CSASFYGTGVFF; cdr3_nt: TGCAGCGCGTCCTTCTACGGCACCGGGGTGTTTTTT
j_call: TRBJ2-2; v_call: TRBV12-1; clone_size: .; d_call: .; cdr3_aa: CASSRGQSCWELFF; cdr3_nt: TGTGCCAGCAGCCGTGGACAGAGCTGCTGGGAGCTGTTTTTT
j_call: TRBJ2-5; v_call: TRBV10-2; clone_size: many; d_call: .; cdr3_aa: CASSWDTGGGETQYF; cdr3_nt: TGCGCCAGCAGCTGGGACACAGGAGGTGGTGAGACCCAGTACTTC
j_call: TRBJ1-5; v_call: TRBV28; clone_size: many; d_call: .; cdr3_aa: CASSRWGNQPQHF; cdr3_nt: TGTGCCAGCAGTAGATGGGGCAATCAGCCCCAGCATTTT
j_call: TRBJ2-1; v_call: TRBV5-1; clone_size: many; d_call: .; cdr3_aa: CASSLGGEPYNEQFF; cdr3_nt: TGCGCCAGCAGCCTGGGGGGAGAGCCCTACAATGAGCAGTTCTTC
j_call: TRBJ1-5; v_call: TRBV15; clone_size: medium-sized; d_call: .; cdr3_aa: CATSASNQPQHF; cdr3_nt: TGTGCCACCAGCGCCTCTAATCAGCCCCAGCATTTT
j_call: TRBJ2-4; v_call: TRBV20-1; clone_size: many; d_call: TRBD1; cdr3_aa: CSAQTGVRDIQYF; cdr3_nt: TGCAGTGCCCAGACAGGGGTTAGGGACATTCAGTACTTC
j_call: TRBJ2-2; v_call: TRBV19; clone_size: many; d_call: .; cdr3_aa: CAGGPGTGELFF; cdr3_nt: TGTGCAGGGGGGCCAGGCACCGGGGAGCTGTTTTTT
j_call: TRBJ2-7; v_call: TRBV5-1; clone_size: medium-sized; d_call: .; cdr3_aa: CASSQSSYEQYF; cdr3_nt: TGCGCCAGCAGCCAATCCTCCTACGAGCAGTACTTC
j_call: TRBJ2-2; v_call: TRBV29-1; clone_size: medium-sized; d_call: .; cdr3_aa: CSVESGGTANTGELFF; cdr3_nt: TGCAGCGTTGAGAGTGGGGGGACAGCGAACACCGGGGAGCTGTTTTTT
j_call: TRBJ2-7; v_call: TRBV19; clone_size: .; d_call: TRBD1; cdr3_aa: CASSMRTGGFEQYF; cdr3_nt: TGTGCCAGTAGTATGCGGACAGGTGGTTTCGAGCAGTACTTC
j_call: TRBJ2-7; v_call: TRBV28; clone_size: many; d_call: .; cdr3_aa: CASSLRQVGSYEQYF; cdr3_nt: TGTGCCAGCAGTTTGCGTCAGGTCGGCTCCTACGAGCAGTACTTC
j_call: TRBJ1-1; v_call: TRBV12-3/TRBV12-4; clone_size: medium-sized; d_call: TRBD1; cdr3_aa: CASSTGVSDAFF; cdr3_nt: TGTGCCAGCAGTACAGGGGTATCGGACGCTTTCTTT
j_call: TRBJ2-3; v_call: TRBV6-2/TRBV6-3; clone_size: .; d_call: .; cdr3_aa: CASSYYPRDTQYF; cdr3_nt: TGTGCCAGCAGTTACTACCCACGAGATACGCAGTATTTT
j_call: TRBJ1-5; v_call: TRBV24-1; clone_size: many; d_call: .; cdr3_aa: CATEGGYNQPQHF; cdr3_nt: TGTGCCACCGAGGGGGGATACAATCAGCCCCAGCATTTT
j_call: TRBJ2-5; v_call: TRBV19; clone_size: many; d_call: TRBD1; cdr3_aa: CASSVGTGLKETQYF; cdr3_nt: TGTGCCAGTAGTGTTGGGACAGGGTTAAAAGAGACCCAGTACTTC
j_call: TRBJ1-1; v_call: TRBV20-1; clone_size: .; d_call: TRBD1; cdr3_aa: CRTTGLGAMNTEAFF; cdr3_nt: TGCAGGACGACAGGGTTAGGGGCTATGAACACTGAAGCTTTCTTT
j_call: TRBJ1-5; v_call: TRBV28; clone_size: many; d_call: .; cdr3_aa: CASRTLRQGQPQHF; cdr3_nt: TGTGCCAGCAGAACCCTACGCCAGGGGCAGCCCCAGCATTTT
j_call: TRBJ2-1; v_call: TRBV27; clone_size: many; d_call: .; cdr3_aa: CASSLAGEYNEQFF; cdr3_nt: TGTGCCAGCAGTTTGGCAGGGGAATACAATGAGCAGTTCTTC
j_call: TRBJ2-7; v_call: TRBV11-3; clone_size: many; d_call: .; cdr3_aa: CASSFDGASYEQYF; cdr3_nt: TGTGCCAGCAGCTTTGATGGAGCATCCTACGAGCAGTACTTC
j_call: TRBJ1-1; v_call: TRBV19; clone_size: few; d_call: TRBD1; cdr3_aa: CASSTQTGLDTEAFF; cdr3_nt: TGTGCCAGTAGTACTCAGACAGGGTTGGACACTGAAGCTTTCTTT
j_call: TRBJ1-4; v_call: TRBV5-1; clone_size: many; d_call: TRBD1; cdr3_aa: CASSSLPGQNEKLFF; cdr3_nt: TGCGCCAGCAGCTCGCTTCCGGGACAGAATGAAAAACTGTTTTTT
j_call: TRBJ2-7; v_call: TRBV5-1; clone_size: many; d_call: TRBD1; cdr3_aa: CASSLGGTGGLEQYF; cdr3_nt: TGCGCCAGCAGCCTGGGCGGGACAGGGGGCCTCGAGCAGTACTTC
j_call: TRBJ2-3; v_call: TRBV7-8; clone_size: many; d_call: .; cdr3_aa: CASSLAGAGSDTQYF; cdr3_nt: TGTGCCAGCAGCTTAGCTGGTGCGGGATCAGATACGCAGTATTTT